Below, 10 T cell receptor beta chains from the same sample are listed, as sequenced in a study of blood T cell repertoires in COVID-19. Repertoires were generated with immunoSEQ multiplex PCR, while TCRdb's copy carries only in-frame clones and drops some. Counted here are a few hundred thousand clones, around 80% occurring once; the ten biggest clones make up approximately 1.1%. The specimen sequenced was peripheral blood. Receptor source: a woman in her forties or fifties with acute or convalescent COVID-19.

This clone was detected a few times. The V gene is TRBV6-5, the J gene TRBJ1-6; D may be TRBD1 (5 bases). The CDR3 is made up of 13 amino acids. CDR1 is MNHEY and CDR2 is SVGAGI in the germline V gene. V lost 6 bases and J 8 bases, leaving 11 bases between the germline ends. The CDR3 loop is CASSDWGDSPLHF. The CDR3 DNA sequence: TGTGCCAGCAGCGACTGGGGGGATTCACCCCTCCACTTT.

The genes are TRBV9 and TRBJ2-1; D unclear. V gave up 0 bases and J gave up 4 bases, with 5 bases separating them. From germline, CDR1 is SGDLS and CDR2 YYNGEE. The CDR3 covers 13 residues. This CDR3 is CASSVEAYNEQFF. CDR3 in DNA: TGTGCCAGCAGCGTAGAAGCTTACAATGAGCAGTTCTTC.

CDR3 nucleotides: TGTGCCAGCTCACGTGAGCAGGCTATTGAAGCTTTCTTT. Its translation is CASSREQAIEAFF. The genes are TRBV18 and TRBJ1-1; D remains ambiguous. Germline V gives CDR1 KGHSH, CDR2 LQKENI. V was cut by 4 bases and J by 7 bases, with 13 bases left in between. This CDR3 region has 13 residues. The full variable domain, rest sourced from reference TRBV18 and TRBJ1-1, is NAGVMQNPRHLVRRRGQEARLRCSPMKGHSHVYWYRQLPEEGLKFMVYLQKENIIDESGMPKERFSAEFPKEGPSILRIQQVVRGDSAAYFCASSREQAIEAFFGQGTRLTVV.

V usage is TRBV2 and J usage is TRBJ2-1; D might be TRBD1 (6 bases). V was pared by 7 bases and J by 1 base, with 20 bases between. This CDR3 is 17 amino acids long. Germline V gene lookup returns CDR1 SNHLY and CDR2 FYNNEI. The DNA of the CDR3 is TGTGCCAGCAAGGGCAGGGGAATGGCAGGGTCCTACAATGAGCAGTTCTTC. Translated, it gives CASKGRGMAGSYNEQFF.

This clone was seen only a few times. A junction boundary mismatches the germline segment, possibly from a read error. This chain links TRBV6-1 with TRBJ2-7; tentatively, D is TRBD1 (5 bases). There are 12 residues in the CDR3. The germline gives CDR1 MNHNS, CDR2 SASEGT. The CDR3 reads CASSERWGASDF. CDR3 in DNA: TGTGCCAGCAGTGAACGTTGGGGCGCATCGGACTTC.

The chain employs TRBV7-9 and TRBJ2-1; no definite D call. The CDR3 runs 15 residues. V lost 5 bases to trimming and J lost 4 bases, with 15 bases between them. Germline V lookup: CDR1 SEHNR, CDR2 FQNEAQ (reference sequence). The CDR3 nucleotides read TGTGCCAGCAGCACCTCTCCGCCGGTATACAATGAGCAGTTCTTC. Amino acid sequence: CASSTSPPVYNEQFF.

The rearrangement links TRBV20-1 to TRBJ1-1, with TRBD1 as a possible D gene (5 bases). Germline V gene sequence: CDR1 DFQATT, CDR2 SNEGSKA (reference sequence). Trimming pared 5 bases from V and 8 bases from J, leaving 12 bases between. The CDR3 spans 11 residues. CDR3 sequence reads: CSAPAGNEAFF. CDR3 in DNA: TGCAGTGCTCCCGCAGGGAACGAAGCTTTCTTT.

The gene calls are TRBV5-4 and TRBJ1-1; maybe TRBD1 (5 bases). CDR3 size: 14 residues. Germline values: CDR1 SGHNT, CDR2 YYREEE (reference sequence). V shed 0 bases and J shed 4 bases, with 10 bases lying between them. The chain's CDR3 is CASSLEGRGTEAFF. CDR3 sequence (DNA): TGTGCCAGCAGCTTGGAGGGGAGGGGCACTGAAGCTTTCTTT.

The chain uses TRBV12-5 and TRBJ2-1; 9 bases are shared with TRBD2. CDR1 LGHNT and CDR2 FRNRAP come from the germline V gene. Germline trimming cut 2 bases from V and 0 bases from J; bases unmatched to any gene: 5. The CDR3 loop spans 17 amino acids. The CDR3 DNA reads TGTGCTAGTGGTTTGCCGAGACTAGCGGTCTCCTACAATGAGCAGTTCTTC. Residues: CASGLPRLAVSYNEQFF.

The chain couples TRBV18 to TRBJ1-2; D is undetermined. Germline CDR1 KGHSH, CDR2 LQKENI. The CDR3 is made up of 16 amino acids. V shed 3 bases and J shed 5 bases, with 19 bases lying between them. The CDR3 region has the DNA TGTGCCAGCTCACCCCGCGAAGAGGACGGGATGTATGGCTACACCTTC. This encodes CASSPREEDGMYGYTF.